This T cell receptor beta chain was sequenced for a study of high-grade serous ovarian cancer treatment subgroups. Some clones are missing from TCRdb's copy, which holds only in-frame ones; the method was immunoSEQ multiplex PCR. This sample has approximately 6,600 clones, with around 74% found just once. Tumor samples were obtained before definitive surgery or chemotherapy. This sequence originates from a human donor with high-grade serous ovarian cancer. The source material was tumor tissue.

CDR3 in amino acids: CAWSLHPGQGTDTQYF. Here the CDR3 DNA reads TGTGCCTGGAGCCTTCATCCGGGACAGGGCACAGATACGCAGTATTTT. The J gene is TRBJ2-3, the V gene TRBV30, with TRBD1 matching over 8 bases. The CDR3 is 16 residues long. Losses at the gene ends were 3 bases for V and 1 base for J; bases not matched to a gene: 9. Germline V gives CDR1 GTSNPN, CDR2 SVGIG (reference sequence).